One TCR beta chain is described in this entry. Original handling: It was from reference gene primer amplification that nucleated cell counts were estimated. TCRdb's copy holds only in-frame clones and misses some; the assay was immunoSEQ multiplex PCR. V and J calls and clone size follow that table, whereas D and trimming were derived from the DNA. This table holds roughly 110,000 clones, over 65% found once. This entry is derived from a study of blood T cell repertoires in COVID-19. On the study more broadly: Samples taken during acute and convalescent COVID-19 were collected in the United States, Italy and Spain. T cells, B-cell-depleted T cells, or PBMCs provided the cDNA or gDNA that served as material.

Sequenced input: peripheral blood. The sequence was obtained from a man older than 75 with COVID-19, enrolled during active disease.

In DNA, the CDR3 is TGCGCCAGCAGCTTGGGGACAGGGGCCTATGGCTACACCTTC. It encodes CASSLGTGAYGYTF. V and J are TRBV5-1 and TRBJ1-2, with 9 positions matching TRBD1. The V gene's germline CDR1 is SGHRS and CDR2 YFSETQ. With V trimmed by 0 bases and J by 4 bases, 1 base remained unmatched. The CDR3 extends over 14 amino acids.